The 30 T cell receptor beta chains below all came from one sample that was sequenced in a study of T cells in Graves' hyperthyroidism and ophthalmopathy. TCR beta CDR3 sequences were amplified from RNA transcripts. The HTBI primer set was used in a first-round RT-PCR of the TCR CDR3. TCRdb reprocessed the multiplex PCR reads via MiXCR and lists one record per CDR3 protein. The sample contains approximately 630,000 distinct CDR3 sequences, 15% to 20% of which appear only once. Material for sequencing was blood. These receptors came from a woman between 25 and 40 years old with Graves' hyperthyroidism.

The chain uses TRBV5-5 and TRBJ2-4; TRBD1 or TRBD2 may be the D gene (5 bases each). This CDR3 has 17 residues. The germline CDR1 and CDR2 sequences are SGHKS and YYEKEE (reference sequence). The V end lost 5 bases, the J end lost 1 base, and 19 bases lay between the germline ends. CDR3 amino acids: CASSQAGWGIAKNIQYF. The DNA for the CDR3 is TGTGCCAGCAGTCAGGCGGGCTGGGGGATCGCCAAAAACATTCAGTACTTC.

This chain joins TRBV13 and TRBJ2-1; no reliable D call. Germline CDR1 PRHDT, CDR2 FYEKMQ (reference sequence). CDR3 length equals 17 residues. V lost 4 bases and J lost 0, with 16 bases in between. CDR3 sequence (DNA): TGTGCCAGCAGCTCCCGTTATGAGTGGGACTCCTACAATGAGCAGTTCTTC. Protein product: CASSSRYEWDSYNEQFF.

At least ten counts were recorded for this clonotype. This sequence joins TRBV20-1 and TRBJ1-1; D gene uncertain. The CDR3 has 15 residues. In germline, CDR1 is DFQATT, CDR2 SNEGSKA (reference sequence). V lost 6 bases and J lost 0, with 17 bases in between. CDR3 residues: CSAPVLGRVNTEAFF. CDR3 bases: TGCAGTGCCCCCGTCTTAGGAAGGGTGAACACTGAAGCTTTCTTT.

This clonotype was seen a handful of times. This chain joins TRBV7-9 and TRBJ2-2; TRBD2 might be the D (6 bases). Germline values: CDR1 SEHNR, CDR2 FQNEAQ (reference sequence). V was shortened by 5 bases and J by 7 bases, with 20 bases between the two germline ends. This CDR3 has 16 amino acids. The CDR3 nucleotides are TGTGCCAGCAGCCCCGTCGTCCGGGGGTTGATCGGGGAGCTGTTTTTT. This gives the protein CASSPVVRGLIGELFF.

In its sample, this clonotype was seen many times. The chain has TRBV18 and TRBJ1-1, with 9 nucleotides matching TRBD1. Looked up from germline, CDR1 is KGHSH and CDR2 is LQKENI. Trimming cost V 3 bases and J 6 bases; bases outside gene matches: 2. The CDR3 has 13 residues. For the CDR3, the DNA is TGTGCCAGCTCACCCGACAGGGGGTCTGAAGCTTTCTTT. Amino acid sequence: CASSPDRGSEAFF.

This clonotype was recorded many times. The chain uses TRBV3-1 and TRBJ1-6, with 7 bases lining up with TRBD1. CDR1 LGHDT and CDR2 YNNKEL come from the germline V gene (reference sequence). The CDR3 is 15 residues long. J was trimmed by 9 bases and V by 0 bases; bases with no gene match: 5. CDR3 nucleotide sequence: TGTGCCAGCAGCCAAGAACGACAGGGAGGTTCACCCCTCCACTTT. Its protein is CASSQERQGGSPLHF.

As to this clonotype: This may be a read error: a much more frequent sequence differs by one nucleotide. The rearrangement uses TRBV3-1 and TRBJ1-2; 9 nucleotides align to TRBD1. Looked up from germline, CDR1 is LGHDT and CDR2 is YNNKEL (reference sequence). The CDR3 sequence is 14 residues long. The CDR3 protein is CASSQRDRDRGYAF. The CDR3 nucleotides read TGTGCCAGCAGCCAACGGGACAGGGATCGGGGCTACGCCTTC.

The chain couples TRBV20-1 to TRBJ2-1; 7 bases agree with TRBD2. Germline V gives CDR1 DFQATT, CDR2 SNEGSKA (reference sequence). The CDR3 totals 13 residues. Germline trimming cut 3 bases from V and 7 bases from J; bases unmatched to any gene: 6. The CDR3 region has the DNA TGCAGTGCTAGGCCTAGCGGTGGGAATGAGCAGTTCTTC. This encodes CSARPSGGNEQFF.

This clonotype was found a few times. This chain links TRBV29-1 with TRBJ2-3; TRBD1 aligns across 9 bases. In germline, CDR1 is SQVTM, CDR2 ANQGSEA. Germline trimming cut 6 bases from V and 0 bases from J; bases unmatched to any gene: 10. This CDR3 contains 16 residues. The CDR3 loop is CSVARTGDDSTDTQYF. CDR3 sequence (DNA): TGCAGCGTCGCCCGGACAGGGGACGATAGCACAGATACGCAGTATTTT.

Many counts were recorded for this clonotype. This rearrangement joins TRBV11-2 to TRBJ2-7; 10 bases fit TRBD1. This CDR3 has 17 amino acids. Germline loops: CDR1 SGHAT, CDR2 FQNNGV. V shed 5 bases and J 5 bases; nucleotides not matched to a gene: 15. The CDR3 is CASSDTTPGQGRNEQYF. CDR3 DNA sequence: TGTGCCAGCAGCGACACCACGCCGGGACAGGGGAGAAACGAGCAGTACTTC.

Ten or more counts support this clonotype. The CDR3 region has the DNA TGTGCCAGCACCGGCCTAGCGTTCTACAATGAGCAGTTCTTC. Its translation is CASTGLAFYNEQFF. The rearrangement joins TRBV2 to TRBJ2-1; tentative D call: TRBD2 (6 bases). Germline-derived CDR1 and CDR2 are SNHLY and FYNNEI. This CDR3 comprises 14 residues. Trimming shortened V by 7 bases and J by 3 bases, and 13 bases separated the two germline ends.

This clonotype showed up many times. J is TRBJ2-5 and V is TRBV10-1, with 7 bases aligning to TRBD1. The V segment lost 4 bases and the J segment 2 bases; nucleotides outside the gene matches: 1. Germline-derived CDR1 and CDR2 are WNHNN and SYGVQD (reference sequence). The CDR3 extends over 13 amino acids. CDR3 in DNA: TGCGCCAGCAGTGCGACAGGGCAAGAGACCCAGTACTTC. It codes for CASSATGQETQYF.

The sample holds many counts of this clonotype. The chain is built from TRBV6-2 or TRBV6-3 and TRBJ2-1, with D possibly matching TRBD2 (6 bases). The ends were cut back, 1 base at V and 10 bases at J, with 14 bases in the middle. The CDR3 has 14 residues. Germline CDR1 reads MNHEY; CDR2 reads SVGEGT. The DNA of the CDR3 is TGTGCCAGCAGTTACTTGACTAGTGGGGTCGAGCAGTTCTTC. Its protein product is CASSYLTSGVEQFF.

V is TRBV28 and J is TRBJ2-1; 14 nucleotides agree with TRBD2. The junction had 7 bases not matched to a gene; V was cut back by 3 bases and J by 6 bases. CDR3 length equals 17 residues. The germline V gene has CDR1 MDHEN and CDR2 SYDVKM. The CDR3 DNA reads as TGTGCCAGCAGTTTTGGTCCGGGACTAGCGGGAGCCAATGAGCAGTTCTTC. This translates into CASSFGPGLAGANEQFF.

J is TRBJ2-5 and V is TRBV3-1; tentatively, D is TRBD2 (6 bases). Per germline, CDR1 LGHDT and CDR2 YNNKEL (reference sequence). This CDR3 has 16 residues. V shed 0 bases and J shed 4 bases, with 15 bases lying between them. The chain's CDR3 is CASSQDPTLGGETQYF. DNA for the CDR3: TGTGCCAGCAGCCAAGACCCGACACTCGGGGGAGAGACCCAGTACTTC.

In this sample, this clonotype turned up a few times. The chain combines TRBV10-3 with TRBJ2-7; D is undetermined. Germline V gene data show CDR1 as ENHRY and CDR2 as SYGVKD. The CDR3 spans 14 residues. V lost 0 bases to trimming and J lost 1 base, with 7 bases between them. The CDR3: CAISESLGSYEQYF. The CDR3 nucleotides are TGTGCCATCAGTGAGTCGTTGGGTTCCTACGAGCAGTACTTC.

The CDR3 DNA reads TGTGCCACCAGCAGAGATCCGGGACTAGCGGGAGAGACCCAGTACTTC. Amino acid sequence: CATSRDPGLAGETQYF. The rearrangement joins TRBV15 to TRBJ2-5; 12 positions agree with TRBD2. Germline values: CDR1 LNHNV, CDR2 YYDKDF (reference sequence). CDR3 length: 16 residues. V gave up 0 bases and J gave up 4 bases; unmatched junction bases: 3.

V gene TRBV29-1 combines with J gene TRBJ1-2; no clear D gene. Germline loops: CDR1 SQVTM, CDR2 ANQGSEA. The CDR3 length is 13 residues. The ends were cut back, 5 bases at V and 1 base at J, with 11 bases in the middle. CDR3 protein: CSVLWSINYGYTF. The CDR3, as DNA: TGCAGCGTTCTTTGGTCGATTAACTATGGCTACACCTTC.

J is TRBJ2-3 and V is TRBV5-6, with 9 bases fitting TRBD2. This CDR3 comprises 16 residues. The germline V gene has CDR1 SGHDT and CDR2 YYEEEE. The V and J ends lost 0 bases and 7 bases, in that order; junction bases with no gene match: 9. The CDR3 loop is CASSLDIAGEANTQYF. CDR3 in DNA: TGTGCCAGCAGCTTGGATATAGCGGGAGAGGCGAATACGCAGTATTTT.

V usage is TRBV9 and J usage is TRBJ2-7, with unresolved D. V lost 4 bases and J 0 bases, leaving 11 bases between the germline ends. Per germline, CDR1 SGDLS and CDR2 YYNGEE. The CDR3 runs to 14 residues. CDR3 DNA: TGTGCCAGCAGCCCCCATAGGAGCTCCTACGAGCAGTACTTC. This codes for CASSPHRSSYEQYF.

This clonotype was counted many times. In DNA form, the CDR3 reads TGTGCCTGGACATTCACTCGGACTAGCTGGGCAGATACGCAGTATTTT. It specifies CAWTFTRTSWADTQYF. The chain has TRBV30 and TRBJ2-3; 8 nucleotides match TRBD2. Looked up from germline, CDR1 is GTSNPN and CDR2 is SVGIG (reference sequence). The junction had 13 bases not matched to a gene; V was cut back by 4 bases and J by 4 bases. This CDR3 spans 16 amino acids.

For this clonotype: A much larger clone lies a single base off, so this may be a read error. The J gene is TRBJ1-5, the V gene TRBV6-1; the match to TRBD1 covers 10 bases. With V trimmed by 8 bases and J by 6 bases, 10 bases remained unmatched. Germline V gene data show CDR1 as MNHNS and CDR2 as SASEGT. The CDR3 sequence is 15 residues long. This CDR3 reads CASLDRGRLSQPQHF. In DNA form, the CDR3 reads TGTGCCAGCCTTGACAGGGGGCGGCTCAGTCAGCCCCAGCATTTT.

This clonotype was observed a few times. The genes are TRBV7-8 and TRBJ1-5; tentatively, D is TRBD1 (6 bases). CDR1 SGHVS and CDR2 FQNEAQ come from the germline V gene. V was cut by 8 bases and J by 5 bases, with 13 bases left in between. The CDR3 is made up of 13 amino acids. The CDR3 nucleotides are TGTGCCAGCGCGTGGGGGGCTGATCAGCCCCAGCATTTT. Translating gives CASAWGADQPQHF.

This clonotype occurred many times. This chain links TRBV28 with TRBJ2-1; possibly TRBD1 for D (5 bases). Germline values: CDR1 MDHEN, CDR2 SYDVKM. Trimming removed 3 bases at V and 0 bases at J, with 9 bases between. The CDR3 contains 15 residues. CDR3 residues: CASSLKGRSYNEQFF. DNA of the CDR3: TGTGCCAGCAGTTTGAAGGGGCGCTCCTACAATGAGCAGTTCTTC.

This clonotype was seen a handful of times. V is TRBV7-8 and J is TRBJ1-5; TRBD1 is a possible D gene (5 bases). The germline gives CDR1 SGHVS, CDR2 FQNEAQ. The length of the CDR3 is 17 residues. V dropped 2 bases and J dropped 4 bases, with 18 bases sitting between them. The CDR3 reads CASSLPFDRKGNQPQHF. The CDR3 DNA sequence: TGTGCCAGCAGCTTACCGTTTGACAGAAAGGGGAATCAGCCCCAGCATTTT.

This clonotype showed up just a few times. The chain's CDR3 is CASSIPGQAYEQYF. The CDR3 bases are TGTGCCAGTAGTATCCCGGGACAGGCTTACGAGCAGTACTTC. The V and J genes are TRBV19 and TRBJ2-7; 8 bases map to TRBD1. Germline assignment: CDR1 LNHDA and CDR2 SQIVND (reference sequence). There are 14 residues in the CDR3. J lost 4 bases, V lost 3 bases, and 5 bases had no gene match.

This clonotype was recorded many times. The V gene is TRBV12-3 or TRBV12-4, the J gene TRBJ2-1; 7 bases line up with TRBD2. The CDR3 is 14 amino acids. J lost 3 bases, V lost 6 bases, and 5 bases had no gene match. CDR3 nucleotide sequence: TGTGCCAGCAGCTCGGGGGGAGACTACAATGAGCAGTTCTTC. Residues: CASSSGGDYNEQFF.

Many counts were recorded for this clonotype. J is TRBJ2-5 and V is TRBV24-1; D may be TRBD2 (5 bases). V dropped 9 bases and J dropped 1 base, with 11 bases sitting between them. The CDR3 consists of 13 residues. Germline V gives CDR1 KGHDR, CDR2 SFDVKD. The DNA for the CDR3 is TGTGCCACCGGAGTAGGAGGCCAAGAGACCCAGTACTTC. Protein: CATGVGGQETQYF.

This clonotype was seen more than once but under ten times. The rearrangement uses TRBV19 and TRBJ2-7, with TRBD1 matching 7 bases. The CDR3 is made up of 13 amino acids. Trimming cost V 6 bases and J 5 bases; bases outside gene matches: 7. The germline V gene has CDR1 LNHDA and CDR2 SQIVND (reference sequence). CDR3 bases: TGTGCCAGTAGCCCGACAGGGTATAACGAGCAGTACTTC. Translation: CASSPTGYNEQYF.

This clonotype was seen at least ten times. The genes are TRBV5-1 and TRBJ2-1, with D uncertain. Trimming took 4 bases from V and 10 from J, leaving 21 bases between them. This CDR3 region has 15 residues. Germline assignment: CDR1 SGHRS and CDR2 YFSETQ. The DNA for the CDR3 is TGCGCCAGCAGCCTACACCCGGGCTCCGGTTCGGAGCAGTTCTTC. Translation: CASSLHPGSGSEQFF. Supplemented by reference TRBV5-1 and TRBJ2-1, the full variable domain reads KAGVTQTPRYLIKTRGQQVTLSCSPISGHRSVSWYQQTPGQGLQFLFEYFSETQRNKGNFPGRFSGRQFSNSRSEMNVSTLELGDSALYLCASSLHPGSGSEQFFGPGTRLTVL.